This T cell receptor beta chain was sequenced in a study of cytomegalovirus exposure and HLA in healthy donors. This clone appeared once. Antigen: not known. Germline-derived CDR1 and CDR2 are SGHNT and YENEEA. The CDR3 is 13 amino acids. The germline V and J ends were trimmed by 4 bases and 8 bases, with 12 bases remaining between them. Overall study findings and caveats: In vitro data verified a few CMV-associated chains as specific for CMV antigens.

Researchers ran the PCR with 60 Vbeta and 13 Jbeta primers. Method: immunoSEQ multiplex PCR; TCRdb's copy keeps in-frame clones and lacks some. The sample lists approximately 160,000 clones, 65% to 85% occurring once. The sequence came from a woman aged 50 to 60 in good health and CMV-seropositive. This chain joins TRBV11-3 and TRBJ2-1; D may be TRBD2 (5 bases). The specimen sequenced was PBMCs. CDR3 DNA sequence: TGTGCCAGCAGCTCGCAGCCGGGATATGAGCAGTTCTTC. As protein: CASSSQPGYEQFF.